The T cell receptor beta chain under discussion was sequenced for a study of blood T cells in healthy people across ages. V shed 0 bases and J shed 7 bases, with 12 bases lying between them. The germline V gene encodes CDR1 MGHRA and CDR2 YSYEKL. The CDR3 runs to 14 residues. A second PCR of roughly 7 to 11 cycles used a sample-barcoded 5' primer and a J-beta primer mix. MiXCR, applied by TCRdb to the 5' RACE reads, yields one record per CDR3 protein. The sample records some 750,000 distinct CDR3 sequences, approximately 21% being singletons. This clonotype was seen a few times. The TCR was taken from a man in his sixties or seventies in good health. The sequenced sample consisted of blood. J is TRBJ2-5 and V is TRBV4-1; maybe TRBD1 (6 bases). CDR3 nucleotide sequence: TGCGCCAGCAGCCAAGAAGGAACAGGGAGGACCCAGTACTTC. Translating it yields CASSQEGTGRTQYF.